This is a list of T cell receptor beta chains from one sample in a study of cytomegalovirus exposure and HLA in healthy donors. Method: immunoSEQ multiplex PCR; TCRdb's copy keeps in-frame clones and lacks some. This repertoire includes roughly 220,000 clones. Sequencing was carried out using PBMCs. All receptors come from a girl aged 2-9 years in good health and CMV-seropositive. Each CDR3 is given with its conserved first and last residue. D genes are given only for firm matches.

J gene | V gene | D gene | CDR3 protein | CDR3 DNA
TRBJ2-7 | TRBV27 | - | CASSPNSYYEQYF | TGTGCCAGCAGTCCCAATTCCTACTACGAGCAGTACTTC
TRBJ1-1 | TRBV6-1 | - | CASSEQGLVTEAFF | TGTGCCAGCAGTGAACAGGGGCTGGTCACTGAAGCTTTCTTT
TRBJ1-5 | TRBV5-1 | - | CASSLVLGGSSNQPQHF | TGCGCCAGCAGCTTGGTTTTGGGGGGTAGTAGCAATCAGCCCCAGCATTTT
TRBJ2-5 | TRBV5-4 | - | CASSLIGVETQYF | TGTGCCAGCAGCTTAATAGGGGTGGAGACCCAGTACTTC
TRBJ2-7 | TRBV5-4 | TRBD1 | CASSWGQGDYEQYF | TGTGCCAGCAGCTGGGGACAGGGAGACTACGAGCAGTACTTC
TRBJ2-1 | TRBV10-2 | TRBD2 | CASSEGTSGRNEQFF | TGCGCCAGCAGTGAGGGGACTAGCGGGAGGAATGAGCAGTTCTTC
TRBJ2-3 | TRBV6-4 | - | CASSDSRVDTQYF | TGTGCCAGCAGTGACTCCAGGGTGGATACGCAGTATTTT
TRBJ1-5 | TRBV7-9 | TRBD1 | CASSSTGVSQPQHF | TGTGCCAGCAGCTCGACAGGGGTCTCTCAGCCCCAGCATTTT
TRBJ2-3 | TRBV10-3 | - | CAMQTSRDGTDTQYF | TGTGCCATGCAGACTAGTAGGGATGGCACAGATACGCAGTATTTT
TRBJ1-3 | TRBV19 | - | CASRGSGNTIYF | TGTGCCAGCCGAGGTTCTGGAAACACCATATATTTT
TRBJ1-2 | TRBV6-1 | - | CASQQGGGYTF | TGTGCCAGCCAACAGGGTGGCGGCTACACCTTC
TRBJ2-7 | TRBV27 | TRBD1 | CASRQGEGLYF | TGTGCCAGCCGACAGGGTGAAGGACTGTACTTC
TRBJ2-7 | TRBV28 | TRBD1 | CASSLNQGAGDEQYF | TGTGCCAGCAGTTTAAACCAGGGGGCTGGGGACGAGCAGTACTTC
TRBJ2-2 | TRBV11-2 | - | CASSSRQVTGELFF | TGTGCCAGCAGCTCACGTCAGGTCACCGGGGAGCTGTTTTTT
TRBJ2-1 | TRBV11-3 | - | CASSSPPGHEQFF | TGTGCCAGCAGCTCCCCTCCTGGCCACGAGCAGTTCTTC
TRBJ2-5 | TRBV7-9 | - | CASSLVVTKTQYF | TGTGCCAGCAGCTTAGTGGTAACAAAGACCCAGTACTTC
TRBJ2-1 | TRBV25-1 | - | CASSEYSGTYNEQFF | TGTGCCAGCAGTGAATATAGCGGAACTTACAATGAGCAGTTCTTC
TRBJ2-7 | TRBV2 | TRBD2 | CASSEALAGDGHEQYF | TGTGCCAGCAGTGAAGCGCTTGCGGGAGACGGTCACGAGCAGTACTTC
TRBJ2-7 | TRBV10-3 | - | CAISESTGNLYEQYF | TGTGCCATCAGTGAGTCGACAGGAAACCTATACGAGCAGTACTTC
TRBJ2-1 | TRBV29-1 | TRBD1 | CSVEGTGGVNEQFF | TGCAGCGTTGAAGGGACAGGGGGAGTTAATGAGCAGTTCTTC
TRBJ1-2 | TRBV29-1 | TRBD1 | CSVVGTENGYTF | TGCAGCGTTGTCGGGACAGAGAATGGCTACACCTTC
TRBJ2-2 | TRBV7-7 | - | CASSLDHGGELFF | TGTGCTAGCAGCTTAGATCACGGCGGGGAGCTGTTTTTT
TRBJ2-7 | TRBV6-1 | - | CASSVAGAYEQYF | TGTGCCAGCAGTGTCGCAGGGGCCTACGAGCAGTACTTC
TRBJ2-7 | TRBV6-5 | TRBD1 | CASSYRTGPYEQYF | TGTGCCAGCAGTTACCGGACAGGGCCTTACGAGCAGTACTTC
TRBJ2-2 | TRBV6-1 | - | CASSEAWAGSGELFF | TGTGCCAGCAGTGAAGCGTGGGCAGGGTCCGGGGAGCTGTTTTTT